This T cell receptor beta chain was recovered during a study of cytomegalovirus exposure and HLA in healthy donors. Use of 60 Vbeta and 13 Jbeta primers characterized the PCR. Clones were sequenced by immunoSEQ multiplex PCR, and TCRdb holds only the in-frame ones, with some missing. The data show around 150,000 clones, with roughly 87% seen just once and about 1.6% held by the top ten. Germline CDR1 is PRHDT and CDR2 is FYEKMQ (reference sequence). V was trimmed by 4 bases and J by 8 bases, leaving 9 bases between them. The CDR3 spans 12 residues. Comment on this clone: Its antigen is as yet unknown.

Whole-study results and caveats: The study put some 150 TCR beta chains on its list as cytomegalovirus-associated. As was reported, the classifier diagnosed cytomegalovirus status with high specificity and sensitivity. Earlier analysis found most TCR beta V segments productive about 87% or about 30% of the time.

This clonotype was obtained from a girl under 18 in good health and CMV-seropositive. Sequenced material: PBMCs. The chain carries TRBV13 and TRBJ2-1; weak D call: TRBD1 (6 bases). CDR3 sequence (DNA): TGTGCCAGCAGCTCCCAGGGGTATGAGCAGTTCTTC. This codes for CASSSQGYEQFF.